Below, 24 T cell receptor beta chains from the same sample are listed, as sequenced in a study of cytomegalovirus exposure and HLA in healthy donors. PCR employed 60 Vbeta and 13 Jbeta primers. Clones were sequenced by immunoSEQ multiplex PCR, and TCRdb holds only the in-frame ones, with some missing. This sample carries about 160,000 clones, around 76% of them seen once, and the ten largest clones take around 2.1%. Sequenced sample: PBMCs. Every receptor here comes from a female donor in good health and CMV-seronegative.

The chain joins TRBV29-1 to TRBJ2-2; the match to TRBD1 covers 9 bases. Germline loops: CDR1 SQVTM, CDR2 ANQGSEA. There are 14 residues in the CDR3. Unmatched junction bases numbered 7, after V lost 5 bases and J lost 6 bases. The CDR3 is CSVIQGAQAGELFF. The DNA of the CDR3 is TGCAGCGTTATACAGGGGGCACAGGCCGGGGAGCTGTTTTTT.

CDR3 nucleotides: TGTGCCAGCAGGGTCCTGACAGGGGAGGGTTCGGCGGCTTTCTTT. This translates into CASRVLTGEGSAAFF. This rearrangement joins TRBV7-9 to TRBJ1-1, with 8 bases matching TRBD1. There are 15 residues in the CDR3. In germline, CDR1 is SEHNR, CDR2 FQNEAQ (reference sequence). J gave up 11 bases and V 6 bases, and 17 bases lay outside the gene matches.

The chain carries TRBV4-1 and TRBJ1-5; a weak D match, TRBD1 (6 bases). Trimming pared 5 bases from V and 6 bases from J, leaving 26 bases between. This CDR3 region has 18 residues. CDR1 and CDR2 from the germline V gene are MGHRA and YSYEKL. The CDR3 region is CASSSRDLAGDVGQPQHF. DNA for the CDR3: TGCGCCAGCAGCAGCAGGGATCTTGCAGGGGATGTTGGTCAGCCCCAGCATTTT.

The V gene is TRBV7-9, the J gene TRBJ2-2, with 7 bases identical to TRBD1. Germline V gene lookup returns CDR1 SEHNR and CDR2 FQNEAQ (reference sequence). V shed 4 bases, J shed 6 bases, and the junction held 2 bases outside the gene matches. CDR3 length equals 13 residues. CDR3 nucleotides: TGTGCCAGCAGCTACGACAGGGCCGGGGAGCTGTTTTTT. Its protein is CASSYDRAGELFF. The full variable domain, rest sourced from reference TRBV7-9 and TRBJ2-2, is DTGVSQNPRHKITKRGQNVTFRCDPISEHNRLYWYRQTLGQGPEFLTYFQNEAQLEKSRLLSDRFSAERPKGSFSTLEIQRTEQGDSAMYLCASSYDRAGELFFGEGSRLTVL.

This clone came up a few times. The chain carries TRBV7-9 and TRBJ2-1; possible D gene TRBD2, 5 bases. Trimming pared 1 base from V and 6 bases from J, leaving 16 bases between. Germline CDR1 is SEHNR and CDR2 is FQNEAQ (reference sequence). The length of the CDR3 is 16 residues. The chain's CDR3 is CASSLVGFQRSNEQFF. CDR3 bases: TGTGCCAGCAGCTTAGTAGGGTTCCAGCGGAGCAATGAGCAGTTCTTC.

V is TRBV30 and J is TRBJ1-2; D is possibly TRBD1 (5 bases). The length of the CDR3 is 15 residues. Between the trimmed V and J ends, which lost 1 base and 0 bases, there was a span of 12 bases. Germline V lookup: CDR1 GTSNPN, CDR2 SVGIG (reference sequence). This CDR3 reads CAWSATGLANYGYTF. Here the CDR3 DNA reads TGTGCCTGGAGTGCCACAGGCTTAGCTAACTATGGCTACACCTTC. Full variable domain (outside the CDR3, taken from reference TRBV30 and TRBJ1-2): SQTIHQWPATLVQPVGSPLSLECTVEGTSNPNLYWYRQAAGRGLQLLFYSVGIGQISSEVPQNLSASRPQDRQFILSSKKLLLSDSGFYLCAWSATGLANYGYTFGSGTRLTVV.

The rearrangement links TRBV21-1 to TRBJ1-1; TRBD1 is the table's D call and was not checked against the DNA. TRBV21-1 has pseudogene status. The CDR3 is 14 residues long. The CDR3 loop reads CASSTLSRDTEAFF. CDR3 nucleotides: TGTGCCAGCAGCACCCTTAGCAGGGACACTGAAGCTTTCTTT.

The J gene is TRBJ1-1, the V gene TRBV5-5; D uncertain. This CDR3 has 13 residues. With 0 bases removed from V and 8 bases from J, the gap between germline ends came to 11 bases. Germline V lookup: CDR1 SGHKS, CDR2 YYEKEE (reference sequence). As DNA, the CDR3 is TGTGCCAGCAGCTTGGAGTCAAACAGAGAAGCTTTCTTT. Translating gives CASSLESNREAFF.

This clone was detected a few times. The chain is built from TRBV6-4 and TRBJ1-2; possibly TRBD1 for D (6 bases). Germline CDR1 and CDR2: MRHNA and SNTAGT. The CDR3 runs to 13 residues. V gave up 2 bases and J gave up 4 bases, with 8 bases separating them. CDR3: CASSDTGSYGYTF. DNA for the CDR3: TGTGCCAGCAGTGACACAGGGAGCTATGGCTACACCTTC.

Written as DNA, the CDR3 is TGTGCCAGCACCTCTTACGGGACAGGGAGTGATGAGCAGTTCTTC. It specifies CASTSYGTGSDEQFF. The genes are TRBV7-9 and TRBJ2-1, with TRBD1 identical over 9 bases. Germline lookup yields CDR1 SEHNR and CDR2 FQNEAQ (reference sequence). The CDR3 totals 15 residues. V lost 7 bases to trimming and J lost 8 bases; unmatched junction nucleotides: 12. The full variable domain, with the rest looked up from reference TRBV7-9 and TRBJ2-1, is DTGVSQNPRHKITKRGQNVTFRCDPISEHNRLYWYRQTLGQGPEFLTYFQNEAQLEKSRLLSDRFSAERPKGSFSTLEIQRTEQGDSAMYLCASTSYGTGSDEQFFGPGTRLTVL.

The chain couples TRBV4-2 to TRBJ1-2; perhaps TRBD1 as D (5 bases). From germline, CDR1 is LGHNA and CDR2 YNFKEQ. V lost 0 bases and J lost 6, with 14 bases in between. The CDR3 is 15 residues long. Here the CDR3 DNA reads TGTGCCAGCAGCCAAGATATTCGGGGGATCCATGGCTACACCTTC. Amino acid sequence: CASSQDIRGIHGYTF.

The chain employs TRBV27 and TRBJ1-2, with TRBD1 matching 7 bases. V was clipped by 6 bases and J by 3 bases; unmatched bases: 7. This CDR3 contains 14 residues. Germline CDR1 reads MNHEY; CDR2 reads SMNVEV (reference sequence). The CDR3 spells CASSRVGQYYGYTF. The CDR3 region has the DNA TGTGCCAGCAGCAGAGTGGGACAGTACTATGGCTACACCTTC.

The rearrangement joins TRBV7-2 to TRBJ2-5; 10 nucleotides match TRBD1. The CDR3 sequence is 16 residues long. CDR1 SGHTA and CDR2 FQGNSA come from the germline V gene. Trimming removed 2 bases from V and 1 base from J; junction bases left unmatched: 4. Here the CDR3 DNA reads TGTGCCAGCAGCTTAAAGACAGGGGGCCCCCAAGAGACCCAGTACTTC. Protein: CASSLKTGGPQETQYF.

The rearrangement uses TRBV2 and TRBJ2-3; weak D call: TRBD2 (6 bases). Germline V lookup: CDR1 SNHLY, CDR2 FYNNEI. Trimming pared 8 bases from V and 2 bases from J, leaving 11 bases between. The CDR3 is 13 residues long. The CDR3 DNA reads TGTGCCAGCCGCGGGGATTTCACAGATACGCAGTATTTT. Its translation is CASRGDFTDTQYF.

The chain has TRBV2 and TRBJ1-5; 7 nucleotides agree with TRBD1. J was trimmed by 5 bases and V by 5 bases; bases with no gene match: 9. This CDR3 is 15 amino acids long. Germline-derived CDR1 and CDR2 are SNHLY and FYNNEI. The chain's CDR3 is CASSPRDRPYQPQHF. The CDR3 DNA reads TGTGCCAGCAGTCCGAGGGACAGACCTTATCAGCCCCAGCATTTT.

The CDR3 sequence: CASSLARQSFSHEYTEAFF. The CDR3 DNA sequence: TGTGCCAGCAGCTTAGCTCGACAGTCCTTTTCTCATGAATACACTGAAGCTTTCTTT. This chain joins TRBV13 and TRBJ1-1, with D maybe TRBD1 (5 bases). V dropped 1 base and J dropped 3 bases, with 24 bases sitting between them. CDR3 length: 19 residues. CDR1 and CDR2 (germline): PRHDT, FYEKMQ (reference sequence).

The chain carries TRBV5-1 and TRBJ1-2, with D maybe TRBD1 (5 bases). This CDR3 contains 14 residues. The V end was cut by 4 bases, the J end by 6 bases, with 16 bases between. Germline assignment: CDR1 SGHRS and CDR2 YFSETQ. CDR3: CASSPGGDGHGYTF. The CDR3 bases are TGCGCCAGCAGCCCCGGGGGGGACGGGCATGGCTACACCTTC.

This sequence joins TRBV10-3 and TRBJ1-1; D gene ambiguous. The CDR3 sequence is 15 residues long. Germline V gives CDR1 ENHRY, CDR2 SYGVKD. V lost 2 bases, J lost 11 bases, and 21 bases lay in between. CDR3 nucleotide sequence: TGTGCCATCAGTGAGAGTTACGGCCAGGCAGGTCCGGCTTTCTTT. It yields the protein CAISESYGQAGPAFF.

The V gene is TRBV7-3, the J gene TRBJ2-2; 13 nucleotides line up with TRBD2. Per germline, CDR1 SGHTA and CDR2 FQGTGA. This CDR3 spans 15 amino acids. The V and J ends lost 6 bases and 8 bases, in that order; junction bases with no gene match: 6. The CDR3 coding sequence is TGTGCCAGCAGACTTGGACTAGCGGGAGAAGGGGAGCTGTTTTTT. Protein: CASRLGLAGEGELFF.

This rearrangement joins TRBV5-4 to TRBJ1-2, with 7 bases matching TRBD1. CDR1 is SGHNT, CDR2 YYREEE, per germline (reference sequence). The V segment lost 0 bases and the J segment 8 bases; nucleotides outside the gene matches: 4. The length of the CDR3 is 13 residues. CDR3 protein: CASSLEGAGGYTF. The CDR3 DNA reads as TGTGCCAGCAGCTTGGAGGGGGCGGGGGGCTACACCTTC.

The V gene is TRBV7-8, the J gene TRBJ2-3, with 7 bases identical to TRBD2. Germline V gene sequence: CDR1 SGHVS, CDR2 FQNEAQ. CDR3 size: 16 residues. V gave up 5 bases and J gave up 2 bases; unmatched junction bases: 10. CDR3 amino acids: CASSGAMTSFTDTQYF. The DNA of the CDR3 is TGTGCCAGCAGCGGCGCGATGACTAGCTTCACAGATACGCAGTATTTT. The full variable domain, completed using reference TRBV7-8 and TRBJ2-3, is GAGVSQSPRYKVAKRGQDVALRCDPISGHVSLFWYQQALGQGPEFLTYFQNEAQLDKSGLPSDRFFAERPEGSVSTLKIQRTQQEDSAVYLCASSGAMTSFTDTQYFGPGTRLTVL.

The CDR3 nucleotides read TGTGCCAGCAGCGCCGAACAGGGTATTTCCTACGAGCAGTACTTC. This sequence encodes CASSAEQGISYEQYF. The V call is TRBV7-9, the J call TRBJ2-7, with D maybe TRBD1 (6 bases). Between the trimmed V and J ends, which lost 5 bases and 1 base, there was a span of 15 bases. The CDR3 totals 15 residues. Germline CDR1 and CDR2: SEHNR and FQNEAQ (reference sequence).

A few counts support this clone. The chain's CDR3 is CASRQGQGPYEQYF. Here the CDR3 DNA reads TGTGCCAGCAGGCAGGGACAGGGCCCCTACGAGCAGTACTTC. V gene TRBV13 combines with J gene TRBJ2-7; 9 bases align to TRBD1. The length of the CDR3 is 14 residues. Germline CDR1 reads PRHDT; CDR2 reads FYEKMQ (reference sequence). With V trimmed by 6 bases and J by 2 bases, 5 bases remained unmatched.

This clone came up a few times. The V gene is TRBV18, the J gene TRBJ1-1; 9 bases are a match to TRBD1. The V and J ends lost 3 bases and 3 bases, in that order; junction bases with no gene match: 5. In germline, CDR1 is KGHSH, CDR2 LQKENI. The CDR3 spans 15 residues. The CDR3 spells CASSPQQGADTEAFF. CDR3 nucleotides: TGTGCCAGCTCACCCCAACAGGGGGCGGACACTGAAGCTTTCTTT.